This T cell receptor beta chain was retrieved from a study of cytomegalovirus exposure and HLA in healthy donors. Clones were sequenced by immunoSEQ multiplex PCR, and TCRdb holds only the in-frame ones, with some missing. Of about 190,000 clones listed, approximately 80% were seen once; the top ten hold roughly 6.5%. These donors were members of the approximately 120-subject validation cohort, a group separate from the approximately 640-subject first cohort. This CDR3 region has 19 residues. The ends lost 3 bases at V and 4 bases at J; junction bases unmatched: 21. The V gene's germline CDR1 is SGHRS and CDR2 YFSETQ.

The sequencing sample was made of PBMCs. The clonotype originates from a man aged 18 to 35 in good health and CMV-seropositive. The chain employs TRBV5-1 and TRBJ1-2, with 7 bases lining up with TRBD1. The CDR3 region has the DNA TGCGCCAGCAGCTCAACGGCAGACAGGGAGGACTTGGAGACCTATGGCTACACCTTC. Its protein is CASSSTADREDLETYGYTF.